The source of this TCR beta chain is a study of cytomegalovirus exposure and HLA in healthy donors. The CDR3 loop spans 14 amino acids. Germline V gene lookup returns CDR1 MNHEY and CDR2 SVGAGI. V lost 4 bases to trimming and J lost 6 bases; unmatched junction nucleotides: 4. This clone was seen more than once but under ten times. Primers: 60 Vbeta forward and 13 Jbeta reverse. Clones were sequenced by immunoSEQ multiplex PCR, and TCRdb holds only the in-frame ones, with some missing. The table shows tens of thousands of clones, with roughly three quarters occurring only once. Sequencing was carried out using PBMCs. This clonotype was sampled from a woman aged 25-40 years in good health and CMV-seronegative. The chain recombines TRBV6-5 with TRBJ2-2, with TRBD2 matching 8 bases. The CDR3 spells CASSSGGGSGELFF. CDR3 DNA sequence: TGTGCCAGCAGTTCCGGGGGGGGGTCCGGGGAGCTGTTTTTT.